Sequencing of this T cell receptor (beta chain) was carried out in a study of cytomegalovirus exposure and HLA in healthy donors. Looking at the study overall: Within the Caucasian-associated ancestry cluster were around 81% of the roughly 380 genotyped donors. Whole-study results and caveats: In terms of immune exposure information, only CMV serostatus was available. Sequencing likely generated an artifact that appeared as a cluster of highly shared sequence variants. A later analysis linked around 15,000 TCR beta sequences to HLA alleles at 0.05 false discovery rate.

With regard to this clone: What it binds is unknown.

PCR was performed using 60 Vbeta and 13 Jbeta primers. Using immunoSEQ multiplex PCR, the repertoire was profiled, and TCRdb retains in-frame clones only, with some absent. The sample lists 210,000 or so clones; more than 60% were seen once. The CDR3 sequence is 17 residues long. Germline CDR1 reads SNHLY; CDR2 reads FYNNEI. The ends were cut back, 2 bases at V and 1 base at J, with 14 bases in the middle. This sequence was found in a girl aged 2 to 10 in good health and CMV-seronegative. The source material was PBMCs. The chain carries TRBV2 and TRBJ2-2; D unclear. CDR3 protein: CASSEIPPPGNTGELFF. In DNA form, the CDR3 reads TGTGCCAGCAGTGAAATTCCTCCCCCGGGGAACACCGGGGAGCTGTTTTTT.